One and the same sample provided the 27 T cell receptor beta chains below, sequenced in a study of blood T cells in healthy people across ages. Combining a sample-barcoded 5' primer with a J-beta primer mix, a second PCR ran for about 6 to 11 cycles. TCRdb analysed the 5' RACE reads with MiXCR anew, one entry per CDR3 protein. The table shows 1,800,000 or so distinct CDR3 sequences, with about two fifths occurring only once. The specimen sequenced was blood. These receptor sequences come from a human donor in good health.

This clonotype occurred a few times. This chain links TRBV5-1 with TRBJ1-2, with a weak D call TRBD1 (5 bases). The CDR3 is 15 residues long. Germline values: CDR1 SGHRS, CDR2 YFSETQ. The germline V and J ends were trimmed by 0 bases and 4 bases, with 13 bases remaining between them. CDR3 in amino acids: CASSLDTRQIYGYTF. CDR3 nucleotides: TGCGCCAGCAGCTTGGACACGAGACAGATCTATGGCTACACCTTC.

Remarks on this clonotype: The junction departs from the called germline gene at one end, perhaps through a read error. The rearrangement uses TRBV5-1 and TRBJ1-6, with 8 bases aligning to TRBD1. The CDR3 covers 15 residues. The germline V gene encodes CDR1 SGHRS and CDR2 YFSETQ. The CDR3 DNA reads TGCGCCAGTAGCTTGCTCCAGGGGGCGAATTCACCCCTCCACTTT. Its protein is CASSLLQGANSPLHF.

Notes on this clonotype: A much larger clone lies one base from this, so it may be a read error. V usage is TRBV20-1 and J usage is TRBJ2-5; D is unclear. V lost 0 bases, J lost 11 bases, and 28 bases lay in between. CDR3 size: 17 residues. Germline CDR1 reads DFQATT; CDR2 reads SNEGSKA (reference sequence). CDR3 residues: CSARELLKGFGYNEQYF. CDR3 DNA: TGCAGTGCTAGAGAATTGTTGAAAGGTTTCGGCTACAATGAGCAGTACTTC.

This clonotype was recorded a few times. This chain links TRBV6-5 with TRBJ2-2; TRBD2 is a possible D gene (5 bases). With 4 bases removed from V and 7 bases from J, the gap between germline ends came to 10 bases. Per the germline V gene, CDR1 is MNHEY and CDR2 is SVGAGI. This CDR3 is built from 13 residues. The chain's CDR3 is CASSSGKVGELFF. CDR3 DNA: TGTGCCAGCAGTTCGGGAAAGGTCGGGGAGCTGTTTTTT.

The chain employs TRBV6-1 and TRBJ2-7, with 9 nucleotides matching TRBD1. Germline CDR1 is MNHNS and CDR2 is SASEGT. CDR3 size: 16 residues. Trimming at V came to 6 bases and at J to 2 bases, leaving 11 bases not matched to a gene. CDR3 region: CASREPGQGSPYEQYF. The CDR3 DNA sequence: TGTGCCAGCAGGGAGCCGGGACAGGGTAGCCCCTACGAGCAGTACTTC.

This sequence joins TRBV12-3 or TRBV12-4 and TRBJ1-2, with D hard to call. The CDR3 totals 13 residues. The ends were cut back, 2 bases at V and 8 bases at J, with 12 bases in the middle. The CDR3 nucleotides are TGTGCCAGCAGTTTAATGGTTTCAGGAGGCTACACCTTC. Protein sequence: CASSLMVSGGYTF.

This rearrangement joins TRBV7-2 to TRBJ2-1; 10 bases fit TRBD2. V was pared by 3 bases and J by 7 bases, with 9 bases of the junction left unmatched. This CDR3 has 16 residues. CDR1 and CDR2 (germline): SGHTA, FQGNSA. CDR3 in amino acids: CASSFSGGQSLNEQFF. CDR3 nucleotide sequence: TGTGCCAGCAGCTTTAGCGGGGGGCAGTCCCTGAATGAGCAGTTCTTC.

This clonotype has just a few counts. This chain uses TRBV10-3 with TRBJ2-7, with D tentatively TRBD2 (5 bases). CDR1 is ENHRY, CDR2 SYGVKD, per germline. The CDR3 totals 13 residues. V was clipped by 0 bases and J by 6 bases, with 9 bases between them. CDR3 DNA sequence: TGTGCCATCAGTGAGTCGGGAGAGGGCGAGCAGTACTTC. Amino acid sequence: CAISESGEGEQYF.

This clonotype was counted a few times. V and J are TRBV7-8 and TRBJ2-4, with 7 positions matching TRBD1. The CDR3 extends over 17 amino acids. Germline loops: CDR1 SGHVS, CDR2 FQNEAQ. With V trimmed by 5 bases and J by 2 bases, 12 bases remained unmatched. The CDR3 bases are TGTGCCAGCAGCCCCGGGCCGGCAGGGGGTCCCAAAAACATTCAGTACTTC. Its translation: CASSPGPAGGPKNIQYF.

The V gene is TRBV3-1, the J gene TRBJ2-2; tentative D call: TRBD2 (5 bases). CDR3 length: 15 amino acids. Trimming removed 1 base from V and 5 bases from J, with 11 bases in between. Germline V gene sequence: CDR1 LGHDT, CDR2 YNNKEL (reference sequence). CDR3 nucleotides: TGTGCCAGCAGCCAAGGGAGGTTAGGAACCGGGGAGCTGTTTTTT. This codes for CASSQGRLGTGELFF.

This clonotype was seen a few times. CDR3 coding DNA: TGTGCCAGCAGGGTTCAACCAAAGAATTCACCCCTCCACTTT. Translation gives CASRVQPKNSPLHF. The chain recombines TRBV6-1 with TRBJ1-6, with D unclear. The CDR3 totals 14 residues. CDR1 is MNHNS and CDR2 is SASEGT in the germline V gene. Trimming stripped 6 bases from V and 7 bases from J, with 13 bases between.

The chain combines TRBV7-6 with TRBJ2-5, with a possible D match to TRBD1 (6 bases). Trimming pared 5 bases from V and 11 bases from J, leaving 15 bases between. Germline V gene lookup returns CDR1 SGHVS and CDR2 FNYEAQ. This CDR3 contains 12 residues. In nucleotides, the CDR3 is TGTGCCAGCAGCCAGTCGGACAGACAGCAGTACTTC. The encoded protein is CASSQSDRQQYF.

This sequence joins TRBV20-1 and TRBJ2-3, with a possible D match to TRBD2 (6 bases). Looked up from germline, CDR1 is DFQATT and CDR2 is SNEGSKA (reference sequence). CDR3 length: 15 amino acids. V was clipped by 6 bases and J by 6 bases, with 22 bases between them. This chain's CDR3 is CSALVWRGPRDTQYF. The CDR3, as DNA: TGCAGTGCACTCGTATGGCGGGGCCCCCGGGATACGCAGTATTTT.

This clonotype was counted a few times. The rearrangement joins TRBV10-3 to TRBJ1-2, with D possibly TRBD1 on 5 matching bases. CDR1 and CDR2 from the germline V gene are ENHRY and SYGVKD. This CDR3 contains 15 residues. Trimming removed 1 base at V and 4 bases at J, with 13 bases between. CDR3: CAISEFPGQGYGYTF. CDR3 in DNA: TGTGCCATCAGTGAGTTCCCAGGGCAGGGCTATGGCTACACCTTC.

This clonotype showed up many times. This chain connects TRBV4-1 to TRBJ2-7; unclear D gene. Per germline, CDR1 MGHRA and CDR2 YSYEKL. This CDR3 has 13 residues. The V end was cut by 0 bases, the J end by 6 bases, with 9 bases between. The CDR3 loop reads CASSQDISSEQYF. The CDR3 coding sequence is TGCGCCAGCAGCCAAGATATCAGTAGCGAGCAGTACTTC.

The chain combines TRBV20-1 with TRBJ2-7; D not certain. The CDR3 has 15 residues. CDR1 and CDR2 from the germline V gene are DFQATT and SNEGSKA (reference sequence). Trimming left V 6 bases short and J 2 bases short, with 20 bases between. CDR3 protein: CSADAPLGETYEQYF. The CDR3 nucleotides read TGCAGTGCCGACGCCCCCCTGGGCGAGACCTACGAGCAGTACTTC.

J is TRBJ2-1 and V is TRBV12-3 or TRBV12-4; 7 positions match TRBD2. V gave up 2 bases and J gave up 6 bases; unmatched junction bases: 13. The CDR3 loop spans 17 amino acids. CDR3 sequence: CASSLSLAGRAPNEQFF. Here the CDR3 DNA reads TGTGCCAGCAGTTTAAGTTTAGCGGGCCGAGCCCCCAATGAGCAGTTCTTC.

This clonotype was observed many times. The gene calls are TRBV7-9 and TRBJ1-2, with D possibly being TRBD1 (5 bases). The germline V gene has CDR1 SEHNR and CDR2 FQNEAQ (reference sequence). The CDR3 extends over 13 amino acids. With 5 bases removed from V and 8 bases from J, the gap between germline ends came to 15 bases. DNA of the CDR3: TGTGCCAGCAGCCGACGGGACGCCTGGGGCTACACCTTC. Residues: CASSRRDAWGYTF.

J is TRBJ2-4 and V is TRBV5-6; D unclear. The CDR3 is 13 amino acids. The germline V gene encodes CDR1 SGHDT and CDR2 YYEEEE. Trimming pared 7 bases from V and 9 bases from J, leaving 17 bases between. The CDR3 sequence: CASGAFGLGIQYF. The CDR3 coding sequence is TGTGCCAGCGGAGCGTTCGGGTTAGGCATTCAGTACTTC.

This clonotype showed up just once. One end of the junction is discordant with germline, which a read error may explain. This chain's CDR3 is CSVQDRGETQYF. The CDR3 nucleotides are TGCAGCGTTCAAGACAGGGGGGAGACCCAGTACTTC. This chain joins TRBV29-1 and TRBJ2-5, with 9 bases lining up with TRBD1. The length of the CDR3 is 12 residues. In germline, CDR1 is SQVTM, CDR2 ANQGSEA.

The genes are TRBV29-1 and TRBJ2-7; TRBD2 aligns across 10 bases. The V and J ends lost 7 bases and 12 bases, in that order; junction bases with no gene match: 15. The CDR3 has 13 amino acids. Germline loops: CDR1 SQVTM, CDR2 ANQGSEA. For the CDR3, the DNA is TGCAGCGAAGGACTAGCGGAGGGGGAGACCCGGTACTTC. Protein: CSEGLAEGETRYF.

This clonotype was observed a handful of times. The rearrangement uses TRBV20-1 and TRBJ1-2; 8 bases agree with TRBD1. The CDR3 has 17 amino acids. CDR1 and CDR2 (germline): DFQATT, SNEGSKA (reference sequence). Trimming removed 6 bases from V and 4 bases from J; junction bases left unmatched: 19. The CDR3 DNA reads as TGCAGTGCATACAGCTCAGTTGGGCAGGGGGCGATCTATGGCTACACCTTC. Translated, it gives CSAYSSVGQGAIYGYTF.

The rearrangement links TRBV9 to TRBJ1-1, with a possible D match to TRBD1 (6 bases). The ends were cut back, 3 bases at V and 1 base at J, with 10 bases in the middle. Germline V lookup: CDR1 SGDLS, CDR2 YYNGEE. This CDR3 contains 14 residues. This chain's CDR3 is CASSAQGSNTEAFF. The CDR3, as DNA: TGTGCCAGCAGCGCCCAGGGGTCGAACACTGAAGCTTTCTTT.

In its sample, this clonotype was seen many times. V and J are TRBV12-3 or TRBV12-4 and TRBJ2-3; no clear D gene. This CDR3 comprises 13 residues. V shed 6 bases and J shed 3 bases, with 10 bases lying between them. CDR3 protein: CASSFWGTDTQYF. CDR3 nucleotides: TGTGCCAGCAGCTTTTGGGGTACAGATACGCAGTATTTT.

The rearrangement joins TRBV4-3 to TRBJ2-1, with D perhaps given as TRBD1 or TRBD2 (5 bases each). The germline CDR1 and CDR2 sequences are LGHNA and YSLEER. The V end was cut by 0 bases, the J end by 6 bases, with 12 bases between. The CDR3 contains 15 residues. In DNA form, the CDR3 reads TGCGCCAGCAGCCAAGACGAGGGGCAGGGCAATGAGCAGTTCTTC. This encodes CASSQDEGQGNEQFF.

J is TRBJ1-2 and V is TRBV20-1; D possibly corresponds to TRBD1 (5 bases). CDR1 is DFQATT, CDR2 SNEGSKA, per germline (reference sequence). The CDR3 sequence is 17 residues long. Trimming left V 4 bases short and J 7 bases short, with 28 bases between. The DNA of the CDR3 is TGCAGTGCTAAAAGATTTGACATTGGCAATCTCGGGGGTGGCTACACCTTC. Amino acids: CSAKRFDIGNLGGGYTF.

This clonotype appeared a few times. The chain employs TRBV4-1 and TRBJ2-7; perhaps TRBD1 as D (6 bases). Trimming took off 0 bases at V and 4 bases at J, with 13 bases between the two ends. The CDR3 covers 15 residues. Germline values: CDR1 MGHRA, CDR2 YSYEKL. CDR3: CASSQDEGVMYEQYF. CDR3 nucleotides: TGCGCCAGCAGCCAAGACGAGGGGGTAATGTACGAGCAGTACTTC.